Detailed here is one T cell receptor (beta chain). The count of this clone is one. Its recognized antigen is unknown. No qualities accompany the bases; no much larger clone lies one base away. The CDR3 contains 17 residues, cysteine and phenylalanine counted. Kept here is only the CDR3 DNA, which spans 51 bases and is read in frame from base 1. Looking up the germline V gene yields CDR1 MNHNS and CDR2 SASEGT. The V and J ends are trimmed by 4 bases and 0 bases, leaving 16 bases between them. TCRbeta CDR3 regions were amplified from genomic DNA by means of the immunoSEQ Assay, a bias-controlled multiplex PCR. The published analysis was carried out like this. Nucleated cell counts per sample were estimated from amplification of reference gene primers within the assay. To quantify the absolute abundance of each unique TCRbeta CDR3 rearrangement, sequence reads were collapsed and filtered. For each sample, productive Simpson clonality was calculated by taking the square root of Simpson's diversity index across productive rearrangements. TCRdb mirrors the immuneACCESS table, restricted to in-frame sequences. Some clones are absent from its copies; in checked studies, under half trace to an unresolved V gene, and the reason for the others is unknown. From that table come the V and J calls and clone size; the DNA was used to work out D and trimming. A total of 150,000 to 200,000 clones appear in this sample, under 90% of them only once. Roughly 19% of the sample lies in the top ten.

This sample is drawn from a study of blood T cell repertoires in COVID-19 (dated by TCRdb to about 2020). Regarding the study in general: The collaborator samples originated in the United States, Italy and Spain and spanned the acute and convalescent phases of COVID-19. The material from the prospective study consisted of cDNA or gDNA derived from T cells, B-cell-depleted T cells, or PBMCs. Deeply sampled blood TCRbeta repertoires from subjects exposed to, actively infected with, or recovered from COVID-19 were included in the dataset. The repertoires were made available in a free public database intended to serve as a resource for research on the immune response to SARS-CoV-2. The samples were drawn from the first 160 participants of the ongoing ImmuneRACE study and from about 1,200 subjects provided by 6 global collaborators. Sample metadata almost always included a de-identified subject ID, COVID-19 status, age in years and sex. Where available, HLA class I and class II types were taken from metadata supplied by the sample provider and were not determined by assay-based typing. General conclusions and limits of the study: How much clinical and demographic metadata was included differed by source and by participant, and the metadata was provided uncurated.

Each collaborating institution followed its own protocols to collect whole blood in K2EDTA tubes. For TCRbeta analysis, collaborator samples were shipped as frozen whole blood, as isolated PBMCs, or as DNA extracted from either sample type. The origin of this receptor is a woman of 80 years or more with acute or convalescent COVID-19. This sequence uses TRBV6-1 and TRBJ1-3; the D region possibly corresponds to TRBD1 (5 bases align). The specimen was peripheral blood. The CDR3 region has the sequence CASSAKQVSNSGNTIYF. The bases read TGTGCCAGCAGTGCGAAACAGGTCTCCAACTCTGGAAACACCATATATTTT.